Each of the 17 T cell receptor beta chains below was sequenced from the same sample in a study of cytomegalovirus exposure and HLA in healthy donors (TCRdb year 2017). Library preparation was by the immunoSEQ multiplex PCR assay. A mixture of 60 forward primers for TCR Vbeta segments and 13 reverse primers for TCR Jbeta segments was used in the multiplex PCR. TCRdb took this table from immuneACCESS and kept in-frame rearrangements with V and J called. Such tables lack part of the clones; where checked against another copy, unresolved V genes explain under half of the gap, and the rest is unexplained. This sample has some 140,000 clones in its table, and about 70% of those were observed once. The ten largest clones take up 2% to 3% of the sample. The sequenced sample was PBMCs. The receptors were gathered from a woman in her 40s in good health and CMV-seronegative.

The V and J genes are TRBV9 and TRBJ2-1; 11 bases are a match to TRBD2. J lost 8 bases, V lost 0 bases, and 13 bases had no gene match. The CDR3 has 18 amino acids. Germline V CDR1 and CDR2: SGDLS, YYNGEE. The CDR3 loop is CASSVVGTSGHSRDEQFF. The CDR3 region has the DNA TGTGCCAGCAGCGTAGTTGGGACTAGCGGCCACAGTAGGGATGAGCAGTTCTTC.

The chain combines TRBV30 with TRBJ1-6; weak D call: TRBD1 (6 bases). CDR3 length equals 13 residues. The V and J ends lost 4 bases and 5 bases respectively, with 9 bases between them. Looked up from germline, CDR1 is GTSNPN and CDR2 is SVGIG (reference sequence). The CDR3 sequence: CAWTGVNNSPLHF. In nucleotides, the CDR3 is TGTGCCTGGACAGGGGTGAATAATTCACCCCTCCACTTT. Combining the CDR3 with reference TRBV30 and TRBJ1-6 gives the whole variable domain SQTIHQWPATLVQPVGSPLSLECTVEGTSNPNLYWYRQAAGRGLQLLFYSVGIGQISSEVPQNLSASRPQDRQFILSSKKLLLSDSGFYLCAWTGVNNSPLHFGNGTRLTVT.

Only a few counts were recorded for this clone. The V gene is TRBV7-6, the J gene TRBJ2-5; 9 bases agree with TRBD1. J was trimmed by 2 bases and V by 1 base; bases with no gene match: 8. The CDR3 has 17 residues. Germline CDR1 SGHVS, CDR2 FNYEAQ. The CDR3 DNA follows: TGTGCCAGCAGCTTAGGCCCAACAGGGGGCGGACAAGAGACCCAGTACTTC. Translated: CASSLGPTGGGQETQYF.

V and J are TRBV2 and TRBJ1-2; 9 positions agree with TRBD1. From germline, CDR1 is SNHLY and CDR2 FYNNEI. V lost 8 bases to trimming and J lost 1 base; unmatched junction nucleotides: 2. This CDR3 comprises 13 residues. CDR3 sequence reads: CASWGQGNYGYTF. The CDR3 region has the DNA TGTGCCAGCTGGGGACAGGGTAACTATGGCTACACCTTC.

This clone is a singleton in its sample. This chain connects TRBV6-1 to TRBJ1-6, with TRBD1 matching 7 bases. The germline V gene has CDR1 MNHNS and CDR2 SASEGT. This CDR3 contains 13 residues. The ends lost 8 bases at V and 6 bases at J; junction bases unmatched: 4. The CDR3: CASWTGFNSPLHF. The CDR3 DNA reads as TGTGCCAGCTGGACAGGATTTAATTCACCCCTCCACTTT.

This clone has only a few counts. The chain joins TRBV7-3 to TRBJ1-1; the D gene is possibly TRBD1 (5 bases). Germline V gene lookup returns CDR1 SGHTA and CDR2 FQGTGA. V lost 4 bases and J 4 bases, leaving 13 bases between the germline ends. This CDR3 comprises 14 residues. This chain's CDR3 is CASSSGAGGTEAFF. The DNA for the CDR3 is TGTGCCAGCAGCTCTGGAGCGGGGGGCACTGAAGCTTTCTTT.

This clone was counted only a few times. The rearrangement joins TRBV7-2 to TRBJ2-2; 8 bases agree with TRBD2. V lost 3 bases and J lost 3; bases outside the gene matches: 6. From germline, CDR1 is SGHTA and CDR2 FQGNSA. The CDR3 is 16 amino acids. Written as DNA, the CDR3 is TGTGCCAGCAGCTTGTACAGCGGGGGATACACCGGGGAGCTGTTTTTT. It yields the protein CASSLYSGGYTGELFF.

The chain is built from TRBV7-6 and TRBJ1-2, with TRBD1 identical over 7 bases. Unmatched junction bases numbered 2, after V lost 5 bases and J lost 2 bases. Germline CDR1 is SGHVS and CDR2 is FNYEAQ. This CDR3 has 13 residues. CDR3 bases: TGTGCCAGCAGCCGGACAGGCAACTATGGCTACACCTTC. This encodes CASSRTGNYGYTF.

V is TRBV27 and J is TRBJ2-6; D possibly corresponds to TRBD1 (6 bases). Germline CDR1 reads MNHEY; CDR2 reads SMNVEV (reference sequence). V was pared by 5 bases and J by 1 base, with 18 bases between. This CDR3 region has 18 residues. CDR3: CASSPTGNPWSGANVLTF. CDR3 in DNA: TGTGCCAGCAGTCCAACAGGGAATCCATGGTCTGGGGCCAACGTCCTGACTTTC.

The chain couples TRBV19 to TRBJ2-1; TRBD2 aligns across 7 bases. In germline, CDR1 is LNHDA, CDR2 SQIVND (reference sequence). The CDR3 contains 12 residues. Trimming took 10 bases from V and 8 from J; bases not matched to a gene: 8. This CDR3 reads CATGGIMDEQFF. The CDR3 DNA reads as TGTGCCACCGGGGGGATAATGGATGAGCAGTTCTTC.

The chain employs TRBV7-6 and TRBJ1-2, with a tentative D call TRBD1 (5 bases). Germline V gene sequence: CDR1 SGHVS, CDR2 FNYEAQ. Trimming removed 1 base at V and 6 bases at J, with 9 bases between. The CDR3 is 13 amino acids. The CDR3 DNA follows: TGTGCCAGCAGCTTAGGGCAGGGCGATGGCTACACCTTC. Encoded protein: CASSLGQGDGYTF. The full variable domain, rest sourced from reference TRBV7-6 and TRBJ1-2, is GAGVSQSPRYKVTKRGQDVALRCDPISGHVSLYWYRQALGQGPEFLTYFNYEAQQDKSGLPNDRFSAERPEGSISTLTIQRTEQRDSAMYRCASSLGQGDGYTFGSGTRLTVV.

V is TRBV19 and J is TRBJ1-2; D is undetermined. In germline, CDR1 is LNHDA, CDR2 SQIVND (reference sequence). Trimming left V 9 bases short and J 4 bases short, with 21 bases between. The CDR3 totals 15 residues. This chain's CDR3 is CASRNKPGNSYGYTF. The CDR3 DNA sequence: TGTGCCAGCAGAAACAAACCCGGGAACTCCTATGGCTACACCTTC.

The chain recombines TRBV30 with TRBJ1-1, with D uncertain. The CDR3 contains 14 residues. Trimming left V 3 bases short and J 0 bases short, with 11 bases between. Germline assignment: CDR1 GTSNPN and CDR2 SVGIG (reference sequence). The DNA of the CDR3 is TGTGCCTGGAGGCTAGCAGGTTTGAACACTGAAGCTTTCTTT. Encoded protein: CAWRLAGLNTEAFF.

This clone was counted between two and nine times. CDR3 in amino acids: CASSPGGTEAFF. In nucleotides, the CDR3 is TGTGCCAGCAGCCCCGGGGGCACTGAAGCTTTCTTT. V usage is TRBV6-6 and J usage is TRBJ1-1, with TRBD1 as a possible D gene (5 bases). Germline V gives CDR1 MNHNY, CDR2 SVGAGI (reference sequence). This CDR3 comprises 12 residues. The V end was cut by 6 bases, the J end by 4 bases, with 9 bases between.

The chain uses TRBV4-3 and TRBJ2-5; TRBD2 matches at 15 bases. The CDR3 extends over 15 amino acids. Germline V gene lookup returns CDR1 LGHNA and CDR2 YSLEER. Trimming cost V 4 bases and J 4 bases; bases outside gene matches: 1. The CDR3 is CASSRTSGGAETQYF. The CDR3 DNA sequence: TGCGCCAGCAGCCGGACTAGCGGGGGGGCAGAGACCCAGTACTTC.

CDR3 sequence reads: CASSQVDSPLAKNIQYF. CDR3 in DNA: TGCGCCAGCAGCCAAGTTGACAGTCCGCTAGCCAAAAACATTCAGTACTTC. V is TRBV4-3 and J is TRBJ2-4; possibly TRBD1 for D (5 bases). The CDR3 spans 17 residues. Germline CDR1 LGHNA, CDR2 YSLEER. V gave up 1 base and J gave up 0 bases, with 13 bases separating them.

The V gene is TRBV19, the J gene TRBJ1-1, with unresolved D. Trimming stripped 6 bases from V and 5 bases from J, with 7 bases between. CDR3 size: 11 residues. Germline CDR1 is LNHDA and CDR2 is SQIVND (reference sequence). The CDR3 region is CASSLRTEAFF. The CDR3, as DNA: TGTGCCAGTAGCCTTAGAACTGAAGCTTTCTTT.